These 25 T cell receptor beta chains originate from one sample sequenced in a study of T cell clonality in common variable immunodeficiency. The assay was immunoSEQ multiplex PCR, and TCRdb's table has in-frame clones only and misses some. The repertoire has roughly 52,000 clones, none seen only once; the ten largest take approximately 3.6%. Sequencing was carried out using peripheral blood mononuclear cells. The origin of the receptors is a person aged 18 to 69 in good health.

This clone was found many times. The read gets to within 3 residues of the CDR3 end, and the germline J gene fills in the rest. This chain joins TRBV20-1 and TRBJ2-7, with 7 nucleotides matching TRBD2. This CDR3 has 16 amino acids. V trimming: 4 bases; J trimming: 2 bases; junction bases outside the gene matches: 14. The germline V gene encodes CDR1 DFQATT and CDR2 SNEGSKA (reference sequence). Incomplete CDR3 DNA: TGCAGTGCTACCTACGCCGGGGGGAGTAGGGCCTACGAG. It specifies CSATYAGGSRAYE. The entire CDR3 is CSATYAGGSRAYEQYF.

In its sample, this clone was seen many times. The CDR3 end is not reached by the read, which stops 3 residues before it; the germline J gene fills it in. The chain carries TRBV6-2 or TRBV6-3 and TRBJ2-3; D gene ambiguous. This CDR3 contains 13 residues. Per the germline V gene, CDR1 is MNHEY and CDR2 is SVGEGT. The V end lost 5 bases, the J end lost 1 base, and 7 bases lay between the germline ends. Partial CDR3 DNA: TGTGCCAGCAGTCACGCGGGCACAGATACG. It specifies CASSHAGTDT. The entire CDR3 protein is CASSHAGTDTQYF.

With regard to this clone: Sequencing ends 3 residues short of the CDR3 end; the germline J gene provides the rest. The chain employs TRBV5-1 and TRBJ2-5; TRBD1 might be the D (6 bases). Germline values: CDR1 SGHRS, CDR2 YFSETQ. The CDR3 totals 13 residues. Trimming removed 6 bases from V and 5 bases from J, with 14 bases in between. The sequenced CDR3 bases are TGCGCCAGCACCCTTACAGGGATTGAGACC. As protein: CASTLTGIET. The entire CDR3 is CASTLTGIETQYF.

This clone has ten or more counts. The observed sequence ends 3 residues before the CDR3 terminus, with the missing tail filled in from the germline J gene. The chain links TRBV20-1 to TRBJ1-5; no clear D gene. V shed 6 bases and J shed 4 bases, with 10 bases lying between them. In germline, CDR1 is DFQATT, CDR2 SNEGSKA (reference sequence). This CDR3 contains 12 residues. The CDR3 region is CSAELGNQPQHF. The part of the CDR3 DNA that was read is TGCAGTGCAGAATTAGGGAATCAGCCC.

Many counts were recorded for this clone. CDR3 DNA (partial): TGTGCCAGCAGTTTCCCTCTCCCCGGGACAGAGTCCTACGAG. Translated: CASSFPLPGTESYE. The whole CDR3 protein is CASSFPLPGTESYEQYF. The chain has TRBV28 and TRBJ2-7; 7 bases fit TRBD1. From the germline J gene comes the end of the CDR3, since the read stops 3 residues before it. Germline-derived CDR1 and CDR2 are MDHEN and SYDVKM. Unmatched junction bases numbered 12, after V lost 3 bases and J lost 1 base. The CDR3 covers 17 residues.

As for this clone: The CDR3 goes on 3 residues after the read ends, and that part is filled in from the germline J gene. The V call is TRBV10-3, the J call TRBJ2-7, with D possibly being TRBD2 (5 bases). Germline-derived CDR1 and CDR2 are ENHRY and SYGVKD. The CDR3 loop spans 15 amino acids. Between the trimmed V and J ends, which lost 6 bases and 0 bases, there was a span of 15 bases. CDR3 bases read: TGTGCCATCAGCACTACAGAAACTAGCTCCTACGAG. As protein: CAISTTETSSYE. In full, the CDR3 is CAISTTETSSYEQYF.

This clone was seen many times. The CDR3 sequence: CSARDLETSEIRGIQYF. The DNA read from the CDR3 is TGCAGTGCTAGAGATCTCGAGACTAGCGAGATTCGGGGCATT. J is TRBJ2-4 and V is TRBV20-1; 8 bases line up with TRBD2. The CDR3 end falls 3 residues outside the read, so it is completed with the germline J gene. The junction had 16 bases not matched to a gene; V was cut back by 0 bases and J by 9 bases. The V gene's germline CDR1 is DFQATT and CDR2 SNEGSKA (reference sequence). CDR3 length equals 17 residues.

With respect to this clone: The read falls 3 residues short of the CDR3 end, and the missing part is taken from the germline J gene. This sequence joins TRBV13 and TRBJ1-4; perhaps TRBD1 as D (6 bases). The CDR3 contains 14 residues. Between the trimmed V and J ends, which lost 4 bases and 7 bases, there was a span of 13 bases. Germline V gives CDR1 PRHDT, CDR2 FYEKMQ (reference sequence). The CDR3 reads CASSSQGQGEKLFF. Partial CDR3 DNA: TGTGCCAGCAGCTCACAGGGTCAGGGTGAAAAA. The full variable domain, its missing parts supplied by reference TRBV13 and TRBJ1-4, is AAGVIQSPRHLIKEKRETATLKCYPIPRHDTVYWYQQGPGQDPQFLISFYEKMQSDKGSIPDRFSAQQFSDYHSELNMSSLELGDSALYFCASSSQGQGEKLFFGSGTQLSVL.

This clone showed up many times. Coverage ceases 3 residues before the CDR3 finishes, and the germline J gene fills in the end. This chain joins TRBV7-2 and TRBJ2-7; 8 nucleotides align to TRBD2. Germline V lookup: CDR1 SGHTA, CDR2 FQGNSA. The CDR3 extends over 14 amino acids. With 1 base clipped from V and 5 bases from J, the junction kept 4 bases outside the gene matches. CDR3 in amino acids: CASSLGGSGNEQYF. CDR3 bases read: TGTGCCAGCAGCTTAGGGGGTAGCGGGAACGAG.

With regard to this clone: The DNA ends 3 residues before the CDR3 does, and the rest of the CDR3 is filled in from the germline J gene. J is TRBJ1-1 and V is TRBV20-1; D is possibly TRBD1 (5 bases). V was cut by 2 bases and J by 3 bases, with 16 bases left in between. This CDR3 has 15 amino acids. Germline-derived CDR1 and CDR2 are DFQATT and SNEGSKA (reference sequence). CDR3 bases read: TGCAGTGCTAGAAAAATAGTGGCGGGGGACACTGAA. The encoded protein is CSARKIVAGDTE. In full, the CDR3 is CSARKIVAGDTEAFF.

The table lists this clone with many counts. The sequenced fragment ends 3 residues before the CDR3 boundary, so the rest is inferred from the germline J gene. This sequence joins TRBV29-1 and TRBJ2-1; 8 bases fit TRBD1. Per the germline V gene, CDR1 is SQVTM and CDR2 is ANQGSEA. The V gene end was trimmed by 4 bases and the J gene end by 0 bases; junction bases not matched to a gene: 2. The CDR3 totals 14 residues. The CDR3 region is CSVGTGSSYNEQFF. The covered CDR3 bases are TGCAGCGTTGGGACAGGGAGCTCCTACAATGAG.

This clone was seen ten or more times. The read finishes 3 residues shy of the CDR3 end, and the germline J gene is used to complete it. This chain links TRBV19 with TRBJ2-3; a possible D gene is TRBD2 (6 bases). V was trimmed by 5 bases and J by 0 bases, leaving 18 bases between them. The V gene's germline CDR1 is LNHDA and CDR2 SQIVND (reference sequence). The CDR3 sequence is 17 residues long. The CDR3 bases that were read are TGTGCCAGTAGTCGACTAGAACTCGTATCTAGCACAGATACG. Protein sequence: CASSRLELVSSTDT. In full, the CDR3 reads CASSRLELVSSTDTQYF.

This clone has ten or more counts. The covered CDR3 bases are TGCAGTGCTAAATACCGCAAGGGTGCAGATACG. This sequence encodes CSAKYRKGADT. The full CDR3 is CSAKYRKGADTQYF. The rearrangement links TRBV20-1 to TRBJ2-3; D not certain. The read is 3 residues too short to cover the CDR3 end, so that end is filled in from the germline J gene. This CDR3 spans 14 amino acids. Germline V gene data show CDR1 as DFQATT and CDR2 as SNEGSKA (reference sequence). V was pared by 4 bases and J by 4 bases, with 15 bases between.

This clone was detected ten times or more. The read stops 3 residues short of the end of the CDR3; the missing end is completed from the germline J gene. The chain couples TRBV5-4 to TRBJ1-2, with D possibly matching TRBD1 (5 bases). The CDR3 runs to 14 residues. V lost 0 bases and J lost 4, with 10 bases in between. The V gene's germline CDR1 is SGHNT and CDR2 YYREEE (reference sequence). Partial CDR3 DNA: TGTGCCAGCAGCTTGGATGAGGGGCTCTATGGC. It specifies CASSLDEGLYG. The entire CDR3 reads CASSLDEGLYGYTF. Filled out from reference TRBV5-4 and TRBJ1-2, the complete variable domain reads ETGVTQSPTHLIKTRGQQVTLRCSSQSGHNTVSWYQQALGQGPQFIFQYYREEENGRGNFPPRFSGLQFPNYSSELNVNALELDDSALYLCASSLDEGLYGYTFGSGTRLTVV.

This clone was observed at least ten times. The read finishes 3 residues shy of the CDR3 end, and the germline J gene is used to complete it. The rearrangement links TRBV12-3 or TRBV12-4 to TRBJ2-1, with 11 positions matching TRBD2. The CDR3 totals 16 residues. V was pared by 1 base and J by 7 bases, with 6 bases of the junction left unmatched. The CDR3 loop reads CASSLELAGELNEQFF. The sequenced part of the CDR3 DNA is TGTGCCAGCAGTTTAGAACTAGCGGGAGAACTGAATGAG.

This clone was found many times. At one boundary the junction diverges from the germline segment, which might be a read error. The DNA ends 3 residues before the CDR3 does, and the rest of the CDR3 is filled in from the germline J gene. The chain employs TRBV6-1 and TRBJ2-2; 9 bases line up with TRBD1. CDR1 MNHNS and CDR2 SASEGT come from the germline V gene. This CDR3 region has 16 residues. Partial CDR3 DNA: TGTGCCAGCAGAGAAGGGACAGGGAAGCGGACCGGGGAG. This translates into CASREGTGKRTGE. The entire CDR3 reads CASREGTGKRTGELFF.

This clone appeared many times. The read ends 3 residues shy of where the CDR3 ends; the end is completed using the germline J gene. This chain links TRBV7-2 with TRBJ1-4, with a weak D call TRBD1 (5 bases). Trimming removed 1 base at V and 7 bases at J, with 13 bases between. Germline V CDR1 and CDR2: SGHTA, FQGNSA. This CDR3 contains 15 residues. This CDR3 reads CASSLGGGRGEKLFF. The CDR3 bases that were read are TGTGCCAGCAGCTTAGGCGGAGGGAGGGGTGAAAAA.

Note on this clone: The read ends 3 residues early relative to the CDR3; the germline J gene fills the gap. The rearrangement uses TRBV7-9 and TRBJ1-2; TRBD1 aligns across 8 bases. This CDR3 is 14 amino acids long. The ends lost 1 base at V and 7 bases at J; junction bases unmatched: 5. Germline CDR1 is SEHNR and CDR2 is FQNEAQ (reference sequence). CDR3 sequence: CASSLVPRGLGYTF. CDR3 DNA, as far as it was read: TGTGCCAGCAGCTTAGTGCCCAGGGGGCTTGGC.

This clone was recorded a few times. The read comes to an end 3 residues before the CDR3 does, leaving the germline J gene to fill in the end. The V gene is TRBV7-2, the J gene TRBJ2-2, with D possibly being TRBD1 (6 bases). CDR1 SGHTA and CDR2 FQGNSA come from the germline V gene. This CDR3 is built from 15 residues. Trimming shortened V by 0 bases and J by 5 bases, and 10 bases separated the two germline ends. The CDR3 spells CASSLATRGTGELFF. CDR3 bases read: TGTGCCAGCAGCTTAGCAACCAGGGGTACCGGGGAG. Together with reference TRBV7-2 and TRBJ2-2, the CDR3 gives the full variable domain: GAGVSQSPSNKVTEKGKDVELRCDPISGHTALYWYRQSLGQGLEFLIYFQGNSAPDKSGLPSDRFSAERTGGSVSTLTIQRTQQEDSAVYLCASSLATRGTGELFFGEGSRLTVL.

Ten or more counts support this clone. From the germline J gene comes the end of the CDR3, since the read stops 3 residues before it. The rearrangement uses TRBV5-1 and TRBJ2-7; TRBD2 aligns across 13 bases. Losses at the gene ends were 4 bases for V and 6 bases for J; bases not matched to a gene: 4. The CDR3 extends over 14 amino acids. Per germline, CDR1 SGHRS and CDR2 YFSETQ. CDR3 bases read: TGCGCCAGCAGCCCAAGACTAGCGGGAGGCGAG. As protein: CASSPRLAGGE. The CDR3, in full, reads CASSPRLAGGEQYF.

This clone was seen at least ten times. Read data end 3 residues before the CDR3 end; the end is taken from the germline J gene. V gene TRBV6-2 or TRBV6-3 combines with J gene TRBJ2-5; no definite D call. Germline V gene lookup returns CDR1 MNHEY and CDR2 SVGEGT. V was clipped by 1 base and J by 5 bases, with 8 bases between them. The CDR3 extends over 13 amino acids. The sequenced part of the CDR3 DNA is TGTGCCAGCAGTTACTTTCGTGTGGAGACC. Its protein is CASSYFRVET. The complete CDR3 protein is CASSYFRVETQYF.

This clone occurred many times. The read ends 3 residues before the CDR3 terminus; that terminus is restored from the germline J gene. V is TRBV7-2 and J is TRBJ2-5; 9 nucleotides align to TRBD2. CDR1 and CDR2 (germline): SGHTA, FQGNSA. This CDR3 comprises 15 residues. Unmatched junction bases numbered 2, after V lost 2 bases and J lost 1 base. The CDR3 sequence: CASSLLAGPQETQYF. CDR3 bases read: TGTGCCAGCAGCTTACTAGCGGGACCCCAAGAGACC.

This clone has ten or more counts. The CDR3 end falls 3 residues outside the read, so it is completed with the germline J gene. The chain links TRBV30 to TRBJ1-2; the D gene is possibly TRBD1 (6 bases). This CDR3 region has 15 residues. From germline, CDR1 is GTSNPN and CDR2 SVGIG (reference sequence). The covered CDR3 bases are TGTGCCTGGAGTAACAGGGAACCCTGGAAACGAGGC. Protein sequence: CAWSNREPWKRG. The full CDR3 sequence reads CAWSNREPWKRGYTF.

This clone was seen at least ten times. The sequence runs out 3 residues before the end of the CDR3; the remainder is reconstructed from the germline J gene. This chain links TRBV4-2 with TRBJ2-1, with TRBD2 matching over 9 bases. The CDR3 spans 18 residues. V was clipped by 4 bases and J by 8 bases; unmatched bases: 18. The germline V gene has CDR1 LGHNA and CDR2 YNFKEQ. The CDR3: CASSLSSSGIIIGDEQFF. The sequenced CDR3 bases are TGTGCCAGCAGCCTCTCGTCTAGCGGGATCATTATCGGCGATGAG.

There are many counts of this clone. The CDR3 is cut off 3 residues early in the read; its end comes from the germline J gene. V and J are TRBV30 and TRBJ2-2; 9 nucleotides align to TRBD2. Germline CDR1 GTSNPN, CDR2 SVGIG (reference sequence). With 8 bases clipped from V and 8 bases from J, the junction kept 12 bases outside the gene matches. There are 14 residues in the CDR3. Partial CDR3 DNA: TGTGCCGGGACTACGGGACTAGCAACTGGGGAG. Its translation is CAGTTGLATGE. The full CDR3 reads CAGTTGLATGELFF.